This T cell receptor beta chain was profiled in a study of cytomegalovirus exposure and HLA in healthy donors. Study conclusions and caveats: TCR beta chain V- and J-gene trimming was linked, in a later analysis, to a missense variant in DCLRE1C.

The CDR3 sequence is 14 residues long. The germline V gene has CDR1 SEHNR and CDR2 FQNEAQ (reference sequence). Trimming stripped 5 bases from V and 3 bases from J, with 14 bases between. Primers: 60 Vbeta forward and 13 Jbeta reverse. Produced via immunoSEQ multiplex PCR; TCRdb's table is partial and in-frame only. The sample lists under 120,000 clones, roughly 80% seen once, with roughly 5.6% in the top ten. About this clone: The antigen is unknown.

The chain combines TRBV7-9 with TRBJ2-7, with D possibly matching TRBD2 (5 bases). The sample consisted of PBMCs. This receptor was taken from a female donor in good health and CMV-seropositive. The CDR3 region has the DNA TGTGCCAGCAGCCCACCTTCCGGGAACTACGAGCAGTACTTC. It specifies CASSPPSGNYEQYF.